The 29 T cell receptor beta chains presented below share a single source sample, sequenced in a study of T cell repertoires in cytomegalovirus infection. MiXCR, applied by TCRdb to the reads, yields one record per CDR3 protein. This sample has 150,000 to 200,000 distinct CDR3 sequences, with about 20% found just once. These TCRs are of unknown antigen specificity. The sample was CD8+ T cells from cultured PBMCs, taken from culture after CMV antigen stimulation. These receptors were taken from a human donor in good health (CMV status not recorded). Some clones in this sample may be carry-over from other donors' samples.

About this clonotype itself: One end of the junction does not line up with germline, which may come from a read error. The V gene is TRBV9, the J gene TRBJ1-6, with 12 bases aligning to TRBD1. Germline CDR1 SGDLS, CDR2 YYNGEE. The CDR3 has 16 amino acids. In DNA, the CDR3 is TGTGCCAGCAGCGGTTGGGACAGGGGGCAGGATTCATCCCTCCACTTT. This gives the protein CASSGWDRGQDSSLHF.

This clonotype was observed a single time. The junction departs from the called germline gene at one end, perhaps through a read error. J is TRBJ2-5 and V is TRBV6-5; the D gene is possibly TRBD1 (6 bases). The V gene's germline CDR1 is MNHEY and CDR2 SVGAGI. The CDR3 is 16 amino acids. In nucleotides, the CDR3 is TGTGCCAGCAGTAACTCCGGGCCGAGGGGGCAAGAGACCCAGTACTTC. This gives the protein CASSNSGPRGQETQYF.

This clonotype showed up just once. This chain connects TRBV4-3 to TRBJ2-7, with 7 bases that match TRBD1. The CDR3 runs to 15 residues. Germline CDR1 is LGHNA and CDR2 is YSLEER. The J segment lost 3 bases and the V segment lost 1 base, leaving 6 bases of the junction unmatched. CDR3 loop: CASSQGQAGGYEQYF. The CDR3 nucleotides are TGCGCCAGCAGCCAAGGGCAGGCAGGGGGCTACGAGCAGTACTTC.

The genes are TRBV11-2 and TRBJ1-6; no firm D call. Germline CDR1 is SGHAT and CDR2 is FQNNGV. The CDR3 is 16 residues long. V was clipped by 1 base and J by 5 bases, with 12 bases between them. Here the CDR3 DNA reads TGTGCCAGCAGCTTAGCCTGGGGAGCTAATAATTCACCCCTCCACTTT. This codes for CASSLAWGANNSPLHF.

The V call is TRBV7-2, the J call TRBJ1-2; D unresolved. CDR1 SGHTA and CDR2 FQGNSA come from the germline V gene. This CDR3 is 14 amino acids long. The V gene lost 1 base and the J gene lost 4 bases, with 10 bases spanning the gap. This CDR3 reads CASSLVEGSYGYTF. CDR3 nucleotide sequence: TGTGCCAGCAGCTTAGTGGAAGGGAGCTATGGCTACACCTTC.

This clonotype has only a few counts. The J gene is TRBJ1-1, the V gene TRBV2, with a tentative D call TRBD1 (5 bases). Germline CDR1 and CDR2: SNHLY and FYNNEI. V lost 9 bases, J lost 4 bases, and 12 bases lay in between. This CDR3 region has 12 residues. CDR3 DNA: TGTGCCAGTCGGCCTGGGGGCACTGAAGCTTTCTTT. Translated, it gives CASRPGGTEAFF.

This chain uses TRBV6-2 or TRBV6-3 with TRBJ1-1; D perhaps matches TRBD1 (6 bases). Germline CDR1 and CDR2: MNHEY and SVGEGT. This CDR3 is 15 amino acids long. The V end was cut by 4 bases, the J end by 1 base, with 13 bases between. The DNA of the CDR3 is TGTGCCAGCAGTTTTTCCAGGGGACCGAACACTGAAGCTTTCTTT. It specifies CASSFSRGPNTEAFF.

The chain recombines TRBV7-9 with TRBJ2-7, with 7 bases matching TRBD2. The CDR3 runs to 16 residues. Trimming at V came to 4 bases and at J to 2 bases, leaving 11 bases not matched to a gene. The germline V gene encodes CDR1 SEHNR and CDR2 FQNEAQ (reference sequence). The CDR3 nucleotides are TGTGCCAGCAGCTCGGGACTACCAGGAACTACCTACGAGCAGTACTTC. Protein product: CASSSGLPGTTYEQYF.

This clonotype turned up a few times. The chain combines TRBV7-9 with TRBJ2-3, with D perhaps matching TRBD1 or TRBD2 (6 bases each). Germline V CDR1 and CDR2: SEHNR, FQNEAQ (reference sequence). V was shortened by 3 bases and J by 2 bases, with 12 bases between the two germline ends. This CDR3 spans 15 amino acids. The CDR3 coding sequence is TGTGCCAGCAGCTTTTCCGGGGGCCCCACAGATACGCAGTATTTT. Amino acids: CASSFSGGPTDTQYF.

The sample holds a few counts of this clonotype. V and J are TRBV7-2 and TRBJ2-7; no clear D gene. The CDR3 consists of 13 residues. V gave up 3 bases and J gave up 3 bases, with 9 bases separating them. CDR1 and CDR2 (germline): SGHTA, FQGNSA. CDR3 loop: CASSFGPIYEQYF. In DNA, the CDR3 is TGTGCCAGCAGCTTCGGACCGATCTACGAGCAGTACTTC.

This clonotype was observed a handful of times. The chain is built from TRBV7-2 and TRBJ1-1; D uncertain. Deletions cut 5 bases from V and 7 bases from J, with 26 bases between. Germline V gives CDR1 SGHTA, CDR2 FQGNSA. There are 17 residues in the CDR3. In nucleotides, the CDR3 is TGTGCCAGCAGCGAGAGAGTGAGGGCTTATAAACGGGTTGAAGCTTTCTTT. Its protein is CASSERVRAYKRVEAFF. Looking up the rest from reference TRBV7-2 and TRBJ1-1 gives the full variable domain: GAGVSQSPSNKVTEKGKDVELRCDPISGHTALYWYRQSLGQGLEFLIYFQGNSAPDKSGLPSDRFSAERTGGSVSTLTIQRTQQEDSAVYLCASSERVRAYKRVEAFFGQGTRLTVV.

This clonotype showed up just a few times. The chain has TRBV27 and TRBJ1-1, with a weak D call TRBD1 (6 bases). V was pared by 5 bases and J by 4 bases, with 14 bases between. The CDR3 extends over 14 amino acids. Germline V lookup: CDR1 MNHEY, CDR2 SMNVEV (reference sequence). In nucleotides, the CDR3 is TGTGCCAGCAGTAGCGGGGGGCGCGTCACTGAAGCTTTCTTT. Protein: CASSSGGRVTEAFF.

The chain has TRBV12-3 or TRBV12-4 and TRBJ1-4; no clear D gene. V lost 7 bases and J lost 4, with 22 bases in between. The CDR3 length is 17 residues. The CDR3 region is CASISRIGRRDNEKLFF. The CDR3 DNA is TGTGCCAGCATTTCCCGGATTGGACGTCGGGATAATGAAAAACTGTTTTTT.

CDR3 region: CASSYSWTQGAEAFF. CDR3 DNA sequence: TGTGCCAGCAGTTACTCGTGGACACAGGGTGCCGAAGCTTTCTTT. V is TRBV6-6 and J is TRBJ1-1, with D tentatively TRBD1 (6 bases). In germline, CDR1 is MNHNY, CDR2 SVGAGI (reference sequence). The V end lost 0 bases, the J end lost 8 bases, and 16 bases lay between the germline ends. This CDR3 contains 15 residues.

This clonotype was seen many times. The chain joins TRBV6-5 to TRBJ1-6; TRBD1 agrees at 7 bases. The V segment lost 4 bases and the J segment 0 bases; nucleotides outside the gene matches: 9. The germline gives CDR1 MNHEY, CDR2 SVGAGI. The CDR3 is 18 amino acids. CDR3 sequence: CASSSLSRDSSYNSPLHF. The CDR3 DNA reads TGTGCCAGCAGTTCACTGTCCCGGGACAGCTCCTATAATTCACCCCTCCACTTT.

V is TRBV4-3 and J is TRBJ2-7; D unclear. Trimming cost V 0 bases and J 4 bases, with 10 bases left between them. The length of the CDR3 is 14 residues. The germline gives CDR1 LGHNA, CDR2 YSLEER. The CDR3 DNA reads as TGCGCCAGCAGCCAAGATAGCCAGCTTTACGAGCAGTACTTC. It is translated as CASSQDSQLYEQYF.

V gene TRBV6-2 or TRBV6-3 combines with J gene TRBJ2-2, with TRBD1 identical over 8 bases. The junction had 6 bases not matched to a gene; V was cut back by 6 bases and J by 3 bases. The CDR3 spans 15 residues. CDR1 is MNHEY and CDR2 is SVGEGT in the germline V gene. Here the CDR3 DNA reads TGTGCCAGCAGCGCAGACAGGGGCGACACCGGGGAGCTGTTTTTT. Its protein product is CASSADRGDTGELFF.

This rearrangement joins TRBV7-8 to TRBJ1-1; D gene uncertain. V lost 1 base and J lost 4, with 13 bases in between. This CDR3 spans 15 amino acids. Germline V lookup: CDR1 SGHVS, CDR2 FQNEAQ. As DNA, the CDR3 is TGTGCCAGCAGCTTAGTTCTGGGCCAGATCACTGAAGCTTTCTTT. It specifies CASSLVLGQITEAFF.

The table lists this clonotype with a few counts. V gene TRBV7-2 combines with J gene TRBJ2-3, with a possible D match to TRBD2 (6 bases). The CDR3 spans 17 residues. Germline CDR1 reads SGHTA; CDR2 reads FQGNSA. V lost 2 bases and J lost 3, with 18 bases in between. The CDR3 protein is CASSLPEEGLSTDTQYF. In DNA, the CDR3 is TGTGCCAGCAGCTTACCCGAGGAGGGGCTAAGTACAGATACGCAGTATTTT.

The chain's CDR3 is CASSPVGTLSTDTQYF. In DNA, the CDR3 is TGTGCCAGCAGCCCCGTGGGGACCCTCAGCACAGATACGCAGTATTTT. The genes are TRBV7-2 and TRBJ2-3, with D perhaps given as TRBD1 or TRBD2 (5 bases each). Trimming removed 5 bases at V and 0 bases at J, with 15 bases between. The germline CDR1 and CDR2 sequences are SGHTA and FQGNSA. The CDR3 loop spans 16 amino acids.

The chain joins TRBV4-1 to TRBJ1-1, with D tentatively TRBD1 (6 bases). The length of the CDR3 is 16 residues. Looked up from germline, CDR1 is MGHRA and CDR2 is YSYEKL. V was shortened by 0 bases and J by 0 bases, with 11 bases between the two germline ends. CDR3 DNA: TGCGCCAGCAGCCAAGAAGGGGGACCCGTGAACACTGAAGCTTTCTTT. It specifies CASSQEGGPVNTEAFF.

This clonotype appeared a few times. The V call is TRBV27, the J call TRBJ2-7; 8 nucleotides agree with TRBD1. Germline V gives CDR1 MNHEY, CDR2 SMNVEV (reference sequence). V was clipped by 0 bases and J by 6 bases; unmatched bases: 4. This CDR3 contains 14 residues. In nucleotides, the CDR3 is TGTGCCAGCAGTTTATCAAGACAGGGGCCCGAGCAGTACTTC. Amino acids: CASSLSRQGPEQYF.

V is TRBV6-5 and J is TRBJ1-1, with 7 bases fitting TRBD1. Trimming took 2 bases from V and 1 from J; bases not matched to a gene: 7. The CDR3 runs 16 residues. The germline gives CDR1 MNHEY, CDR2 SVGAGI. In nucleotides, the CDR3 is TGTGCCAGCAGTTACCCTACAGGGGACAAGAACACTGAAGCTTTCTTT. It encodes CASSYPTGDKNTEAFF.

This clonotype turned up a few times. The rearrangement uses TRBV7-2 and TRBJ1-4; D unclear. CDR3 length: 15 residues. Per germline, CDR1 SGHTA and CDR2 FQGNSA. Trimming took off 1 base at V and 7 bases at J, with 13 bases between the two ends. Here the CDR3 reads CASSLGGRLSEKLFF. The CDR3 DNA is TGTGCCAGCAGCTTAGGAGGTCGGTTGAGTGAAAAACTGTTTTTT.

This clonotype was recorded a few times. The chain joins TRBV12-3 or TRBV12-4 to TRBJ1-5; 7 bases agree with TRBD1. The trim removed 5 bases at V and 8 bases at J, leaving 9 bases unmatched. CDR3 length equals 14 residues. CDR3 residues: CASSATGVGEPQHF. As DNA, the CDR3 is TGTGCCAGCAGTGCAACAGGGGTCGGGGAGCCCCAGCATTTT.

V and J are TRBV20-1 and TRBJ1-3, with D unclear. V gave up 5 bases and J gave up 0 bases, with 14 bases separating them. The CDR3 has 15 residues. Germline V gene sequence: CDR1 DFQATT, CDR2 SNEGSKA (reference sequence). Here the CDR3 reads CSAHGEFSSGNTIYF. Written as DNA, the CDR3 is TGCAGTGCTCACGGGGAGTTTAGCTCTGGAAACACCATATATTTT.

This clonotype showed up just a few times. CDR3 residues: CASSQGGRGTEAFF. The CDR3 region has the DNA TGCGCCAGCAGCCAAGGAGGGAGGGGGACTGAAGCTTTCTTT. The chain combines TRBV4-1 with TRBJ1-1, with D perhaps TRBD1 (6 bases). Looked up from germline, CDR1 is MGHRA and CDR2 is YSYEKL. The CDR3 totals 14 residues. The ends were cut back, 1 base at V and 5 bases at J, with 11 bases in the middle.

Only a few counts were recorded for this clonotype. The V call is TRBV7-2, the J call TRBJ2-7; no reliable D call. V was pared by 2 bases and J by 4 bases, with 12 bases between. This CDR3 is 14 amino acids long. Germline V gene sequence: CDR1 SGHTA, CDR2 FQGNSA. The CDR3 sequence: CASSLIFGEYEQYF. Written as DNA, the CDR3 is TGTGCCAGCAGCTTAATCTTTGGGGAATACGAGCAGTACTTC.

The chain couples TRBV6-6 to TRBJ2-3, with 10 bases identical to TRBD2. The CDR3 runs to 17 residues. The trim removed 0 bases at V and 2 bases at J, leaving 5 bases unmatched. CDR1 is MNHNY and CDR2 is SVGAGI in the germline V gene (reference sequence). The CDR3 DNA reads TGTGCCAGCAGTTACTCGAGCACTAGCGGGATCACAGATACGCAGTATTTT. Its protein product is CASSYSSTSGITDTQYF.